What follows are 30 T cell receptor beta chains derived from one specimen sequenced in a study of blood T cell repertoires in COVID-19. The repertoire was sequenced with immunoSEQ multiplex PCR; TCRdb's copy has only in-frame clones and lacks some. The table records about 160,000 clones, just over 90% of them present only once. Sequenced: peripheral blood. These TCRs come from a man aged 18 to 29 with acute or convalescent COVID-19.

The rearrangement uses TRBV21-1 and TRBJ2-2; the DNA was not compared with TRBD2, the D call given in the table. TRBV21-1 corresponds to a pseudogene. This CDR3 has 11 amino acids. The CDR3 spells CASSPYGELFF. CDR3 DNA: TGTGCCAGCAGCCCTTACGGGGAGCTGTTTTTT.

The chain links TRBV6-2 or TRBV6-3 to TRBJ1-2, with TRBD1 as a possible D gene (6 bases). The CDR3 extends over 17 amino acids. V was pared by 5 bases and J by 4 bases, with 23 bases between. The V gene's germline CDR1 is MNHEY and CDR2 SVGEGT. CDR3 sequence: CASSQNTDGSGAYGYTF. The CDR3 DNA follows: TGTGCCAGCAGTCAAAATACCGACGGTTCAGGGGCCTATGGCTACACCTTC.

This chain connects TRBV24-1 to TRBJ1-1; D might be TRBD1 (5 bases). V gave up 11 bases and J gave up 3 bases, with 18 bases separating them. There are 14 residues in the CDR3. From germline, CDR1 is KGHDR and CDR2 SFDVKD. CDR3 coding DNA: TGTGCCAGGGGTACCCAGGAGGGGCACACTGAAGCTTTCTTT. Translated, it gives CARGTQEGHTEAFF.

The V and J genes are TRBV7-9 and TRBJ2-7, with 9 bases that match TRBD2. The CDR3 runs 16 residues. Germline V gene sequence: CDR1 SEHNR, CDR2 FQNEAQ (reference sequence). Trimming at V came to 2 bases and at J to 1 base, leaving 6 bases not matched to a gene. CDR3 sequence reads: CASSLSLAGPSYEQYF. The DNA of the CDR3 is TGTGCCAGCAGCTTATCCCTAGCGGGGCCTTCCTACGAGCAGTACTTC. Combining the CDR3 with reference TRBV7-9 and TRBJ2-7 gives the whole variable domain DTGVSQNPRHKITKRGQNVTFRCDPISEHNRLYWYRQTLGQGPEFLTYFQNEAQLEKSRLLSDRFSAERPKGSFSTLEIQRTEQGDSAMYLCASSLSLAGPSYEQYFGPGTRLTVT.

The chain links TRBV5-6 to TRBJ2-1; maybe TRBD2 (6 bases). This CDR3 is built from 11 residues. CDR1 and CDR2 (germline): SGHDT, YYEEEE. Trimming pared 0 bases from V and 14 bases from J, leaving 9 bases between. The CDR3 DNA is TGTGCCAGCAGCTTGGGGAGGGAAGAGTTCTTC. This translates into CASSLGREEFF.

This rearrangement joins TRBV27 to TRBJ1-6; 10 bases agree with TRBD1. Looked up from germline, CDR1 is MNHEY and CDR2 is SMNVEV (reference sequence). Trimming at V came to 6 bases and at J to 0 bases, leaving 8 bases not matched to a gene. The CDR3 spans 18 residues. The CDR3 DNA is TGTGCCAGCAGCCGGACAGGGGGGATAAGCTCCTATAATTCACCCCTCCACTTT. Amino acid sequence: CASSRTGGISSYNSPLHF.

The gene calls are TRBV7-9 and TRBJ1-1, with a possible D match to TRBD1 (6 bases). The CDR3 consists of 14 residues. The V gene lost 5 bases and the J gene lost 1 base, with 11 bases spanning the gap. Germline values: CDR1 SEHNR, CDR2 FQNEAQ (reference sequence). The CDR3 DNA follows: TGTGCCAGCAGCGTGGACAGTACGAACACTGAAGCTTTCTTT. Protein sequence: CASSVDSTNTEAFF. The full variable domain, its missing parts supplied by reference TRBV7-9 and TRBJ1-1, is DTGVSQNPRHKITKRGQNVTFRCDPISEHNRLYWYRQTLGQGPEFLTYFQNEAQLEKSRLLSDRFSAERPKGSFSTLEIQRTEQGDSAMYLCASSVDSTNTEAFFGQGTRLTVV.

The chain has TRBV5-1 and TRBJ2-3; perhaps TRBD2 as D (6 bases). The V gene's germline CDR1 is SGHRS and CDR2 YFSETQ. V was shortened by 0 bases and J by 7 bases, with 24 bases between the two germline ends. The CDR3 length is 18 residues. CDR3 protein: CASSLGSLGGPGGYTQYF. DNA of the CDR3: TGCGCCAGCAGCTTGGGAAGCCTGGGCGGCCCCGGGGGTTATACGCAGTATTTT. Together with reference TRBV5-1 and TRBJ2-3, the CDR3 gives the full variable domain: KAGVTQTPRYLIKTRGQQVTLSCSPISGHRSVSWYQQTPGQGLQFLFEYFSETQRNKGNFPGRFSGRQFSNSRSEMNVSTLELGDSALYLCASSLGSLGGPGGYTQYFGPGTRLTVL.

Of note for this clone: Distinct nucleotide sequences in the sample also encode this CDR3. The CDR3 region has the DNA TGTGCCAGCAGCTCAGGACAGGGGAGGCTGAATGGCTACACCTTC. Translation gives CASSSGQGRLNGYTF. V gene TRBV7-2 combines with J gene TRBJ1-2; the match to TRBD1 covers 9 bases. Germline values: CDR1 SGHTA, CDR2 FQGNSA. The V and J ends lost 4 bases and 6 bases, in that order; junction bases with no gene match: 9. This CDR3 has 15 amino acids.

This clone was observed many times. The chain has TRBV27 and TRBJ2-5, with no clear D. In germline, CDR1 is MNHEY, CDR2 SMNVEV (reference sequence). Between the trimmed V and J ends, which lost 2 bases and 2 bases, there was a span of 9 bases. The CDR3 length is 14 residues. The CDR3 DNA sequence: TGTGCCAGCAGTTTAACTCAGCGACAAGAGACCCAGTACTTC. Translation gives CASSLTQRQETQYF.

The chain couples TRBV5-1 to TRBJ2-3; TRBD1 matches 9 bases. CDR1 and CDR2 from the germline V gene are SGHRS and YFSETQ. V lost 3 bases, J lost 1 base, and 6 bases stayed unmatched. This CDR3 spans 16 amino acids. The CDR3 reads CASSWSTGGGTDTQYF. The CDR3 DNA sequence: TGCGCCAGCAGCTGGTCGACAGGGGGAGGCACAGATACGCAGTATTTT.

The V call is TRBV5-1, the J call TRBJ2-4; 7 bases align to TRBD1. Germline loops: CDR1 SGHRS, CDR2 YFSETQ. The length of the CDR3 is 14 residues. The V and J ends lost 4 bases and 2 bases, in that order; junction bases with no gene match: 3. The CDR3 DNA reads as TGCGCCAGCAGCCAGGACAGGTCCAAAAACATTCAGTACTTC. Translating it yields CASSQDRSKNIQYF.

V usage is TRBV29-1 and J usage is TRBJ2-5; TRBD1 aligns across 9 bases. This CDR3 has 12 amino acids. Unmatched junction bases numbered 4, after V lost 7 bases and J lost 4 bases. Germline V gene lookup returns CDR1 SQVTM and CDR2 ANQGSEA. Here the CDR3 DNA reads TGCAGCGGAACAGGGGGCGGAGAGACCCAGTACTTC. Protein sequence: CSGTGGGETQYF.

Regarding this clone: Other DNA sequences of this sample code for an identical CDR3. V usage is TRBV5-1 and J usage is TRBJ1-1; D is unresolved. CDR3 size: 14 residues. Trimming cost V 0 bases and J 1 base, with 7 bases left between them. Germline loops: CDR1 SGHRS, CDR2 YFSETQ. The CDR3: CASSLDSSNTEAFF. CDR3 nucleotide sequence: TGCGCCAGCAGCTTGGACAGCTCGAACACTGAAGCTTTCTTT. Full variable domain (missing parts from reference TRBV5-1 and TRBJ1-1): KAGVTQTPRYLIKTRGQQVTLSCSPISGHRSVSWYQQTPGQGLQFLFEYFSETQRNKGNFPGRFSGRQFSNSRSEMNVSTLELGDSALYLCASSLDSSNTEAFFGQGTRLTVV.

The V and J genes are TRBV13 and TRBJ2-1; 9 nucleotides match TRBD1. The CDR3 runs to 14 residues. J gave up 9 bases and V 5 bases, and 8 bases lay outside the gene matches. Germline-derived CDR1 and CDR2 are PRHDT and FYEKMQ (reference sequence). The CDR3 spells CASSVGQGLGEQFF. CDR3 nucleotides: TGTGCCAGCAGCGTGGGACAGGGTTTGGGTGAGCAGTTCTTC.

This clone was picked up one time. This chain joins TRBV5-1 and TRBJ2-1, with 10 bases identical to TRBD2. In germline, CDR1 is SGHRS, CDR2 YFSETQ. CDR3 length equals 19 residues. After removal of 0 bases from V and 5 bases from J, the junction contained 14 bases not matched to a gene. This CDR3 reads CASSLASFSSSGRNNEQFF. CDR3 nucleotide sequence: TGCGCCAGCAGCTTGGCCTCCTTTTCCTCTAGCGGGAGAAACAATGAGCAGTTCTTC.

CDR3 residues: CATMGSLSTDTQYF. DNA for the CDR3: TGTGCCACCATGGGCAGCTTAAGCACAGATACGCAGTATTTT. The chain is built from TRBV24-1 and TRBJ2-3; D is unclear. The CDR3 is 14 residues long. The germline V gene encodes CDR1 KGHDR and CDR2 SFDVKD. The V end lost 8 bases, the J end lost 0 bases, and 11 bases lay between the germline ends.

This clone was observed once. The V call is TRBV12-3 or TRBV12-4, the J call TRBJ1-1, with D maybe TRBD1 (6 bases). The CDR3 totals 13 residues. Trimming removed 6 bases from V and 1 base from J, with 9 bases in between. The CDR3 DNA is TGTGCCAGCAGATCGACAGGGAACACTGAAGCTTTCTTT. This codes for CASRSTGNTEAFF.

V and J are TRBV5-1 and TRBJ2-4; 8 bases are shared with TRBD2. Germline V gene lookup returns CDR1 SGHRS and CDR2 YFSETQ. The CDR3 runs to 14 residues. V trimming: 4 bases; J trimming: 8 bases; junction bases outside the gene matches: 8. For the CDR3, the DNA is TGCGCCAGCAGCGCCGGACTAGCCGTGGACATTCAGTACTTC. It encodes CASSAGLAVDIQYF.

CDR3 residues: CASSLPGSNQPQHF. Written as DNA, the CDR3 is TGTGCCAGCAGTTTACCGGGAAGTAATCAGCCCCAGCATTTT. The chain joins TRBV27 to TRBJ1-5; no reliable D call. This CDR3 is 14 amino acids long. Looked up from germline, CDR1 is MNHEY and CDR2 is SMNVEV (reference sequence). With 2 bases removed from V and 4 bases from J, the gap between germline ends came to 9 bases.

The chain carries TRBV4-1 and TRBJ2-7; TRBD2 might be the D (6 bases). Per the germline V gene, CDR1 is MGHRA and CDR2 is YSYEKL. The ends were cut back, 4 bases at V and 3 bases at J, with 16 bases in the middle. The CDR3 consists of 15 residues. The CDR3: CASSPQKAGGYEQYF. The CDR3, as DNA: TGCGCCAGCAGCCCCCAGAAAGCCGGGGGCTACGAGCAGTACTTC.

This clone was recorded only once. CDR3 sequence: CASSLSGIRTDTQYF. The CDR3 DNA is TGCGCCAGCAGCCTGAGCGGGATTAGGACAGATACGCAGTATTTT. This chain links TRBV5-1 with TRBJ2-3; 7 bases are shared with TRBD2. This CDR3 region has 15 residues. V was clipped by 4 bases and J by 3 bases; unmatched bases: 8. Per germline, CDR1 SGHRS and CDR2 YFSETQ.

The chain employs TRBV7-9 and TRBJ2-7, with TRBD1 as a possible D gene (6 bases). Trimming cost V 6 bases and J 1 base, with 13 bases left between them. Germline V lookup: CDR1 SEHNR, CDR2 FQNEAQ (reference sequence). The CDR3 length is 14 residues. CDR3 DNA sequence: TGTGCCAGCAGTCGTGGGGGCTCGTCCTACGAGCAGTACTTC. It yields the protein CASSRGGSSYEQYF.

V usage is TRBV7-9 and J usage is TRBJ1-5, with 8 bases identical to TRBD1. The CDR3 loop spans 14 amino acids. With 6 bases clipped from V and 6 bases from J, the junction kept 7 bases outside the gene matches. CDR1 SEHNR and CDR2 FQNEAQ come from the germline V gene (reference sequence). CDR3 sequence (DNA): TGTGCCAGCAGACCAGGGGGCGGGAGTCAGCCCCAGCATTTT. This translates into CASRPGGGSQPQHF.

This chain joins TRBV6-5 and TRBJ2-3; 9 bases fit TRBD2. J lost 4 bases, V lost 2 bases, and 7 bases had no gene match. Per germline, CDR1 MNHEY and CDR2 SVGAGI. CDR3 size: 16 residues. CDR3 amino acids: CASSYIAGGGSDTQYF. CDR3 in DNA: TGTGCCAGCAGTTACATCGCGGGAGGGGGGTCAGATACGCAGTATTTT.

V and J are TRBV12-3 or TRBV12-4 and TRBJ2-7, with D possibly being TRBD2 (5 bases). CDR3 length: 12 amino acids. The V end lost 3 bases, the J end lost 7 bases, and 10 bases lay between the germline ends. The CDR3 is CASSFSRTEQYF. The CDR3 coding sequence is TGTGCCAGCAGTTTTTCTAGGACTGAGCAGTACTTC.

This sequence joins TRBV30 and TRBJ1-3, with D uncertain. CDR3 length: 14 residues. Germline CDR1 is GTSNPN and CDR2 is SVGIG (reference sequence). Trimming shortened V by 5 bases and J by 0 bases, and 11 bases separated the two germline ends. The CDR3 DNA reads as TGTGCCTGGGCCCCGGGGTACTCTGGAAACACCATATATTTT. This sequence encodes CAWAPGYSGNTIYF.

The chain combines TRBV6-5 with TRBJ2-7, with TRBD1 as a possible D gene (7 bases). CDR1 is MNHEY, CDR2 SVGAGI, per germline. The V end was cut by 6 bases, the J end by 2 bases, with 11 bases between. The CDR3 has 13 residues. The CDR3 reads CASRAGQTYEQYF. CDR3 sequence (DNA): TGTGCCAGCAGGGCGGGACAGACCTACGAGCAGTACTTC.

A note on this clone: Additional DNA sequences in this sample encode the identical CDR3. The rearrangement links TRBV5-1 to TRBJ1-5; D uncertain. Germline-derived CDR1 and CDR2 are SGHRS and YFSETQ. V was clipped by 0 bases and J by 4 bases, with 8 bases between them. The CDR3 loop spans 14 amino acids. CDR3 amino acids: CASSLGGGNQPQHF. DNA of the CDR3: TGCGCCAGCAGCTTGGGTGGCGGAAATCAGCCCCAGCATTTT. Looking up the rest from reference TRBV5-1 and TRBJ1-5 gives the full variable domain: KAGVTQTPRYLIKTRGQQVTLSCSPISGHRSVSWYQQTPGQGLQFLFEYFSETQRNKGNFPGRFSGRQFSNSRSEMNVSTLELGDSALYLCASSLGGGNQPQHFGDGTRLSIL.

This clone was observed once. The chain combines TRBV28 with TRBJ2-1; 9 positions agree with TRBD2. V lost 10 bases, J lost 8 bases, and 18 bases stayed unmatched. The germline V gene encodes CDR1 MDHEN and CDR2 SYDVKM. This CDR3 has 16 residues. The CDR3 loop is CATANRASGEYYEQFF. Written as DNA, the CDR3 is TGTGCCACCGCGAATAGAGCTAGCGGGGAATACTATGAGCAGTTCTTC.